What follows are 31 T cell receptor beta chains derived from one specimen sequenced in a study of identical twins. TCRdb re-analysed the 5' RACE reads in MiXCR, keeping a single row per CDR3 protein. The repertoire includes 450,000 or so distinct CDR3 sequences, approximately 18% of them detected once, and approximately 12% sits in the top ten. Sequencing was done on a sample of naive T cells sorted from blood. These receptors came from a man in his fifties in good health.

This clonotype was counted only a few times. The chain is built from TRBV6-1 and TRBJ1-4; D gene uncertain. Trimming removed 6 bases from V and 7 bases from J, with 15 bases in between. The CDR3 is made up of 14 amino acids. In germline, CDR1 is MNHNS, CDR2 SASEGT. In DNA form, the CDR3 reads TGTGCCAGCAGCCAAGACACGGGAGGTGAAAAACTGTTTTTT. This sequence encodes CASSQDTGGEKLFF.

Many counts were recorded for this clonotype. This chain connects TRBV5-1 to TRBJ2-1, with D unresolved. Germline V lookup: CDR1 SGHRS, CDR2 YFSETQ. The length of the CDR3 is 14 residues. Trimming cost V 0 bases and J 4 bases, with 8 bases left between them. The chain's CDR3 is CASSLGTGYNEQFF. The CDR3 coding sequence is TGCGCCAGCAGCTTGGGGACCGGATACAATGAGCAGTTCTTC.

This clonotype was seen more than once but under ten times. The chain has TRBV5-1 and TRBJ2-1; D tentatively fits TRBD1 or TRBD2 (5 bases each). Germline CDR1 and CDR2: SGHRS and YFSETQ. V was pared by 0 bases and J by 3 bases, with 13 bases between. The CDR3 runs to 16 residues. CDR3: CASSLARGVGYNEQFF. In DNA, the CDR3 is TGCGCCAGCAGCTTGGCCCGAGGGGTGGGCTACAATGAGCAGTTCTTC.

V gene TRBV7-3 combines with J gene TRBJ2-3; unclear D gene. The CDR3 is 15 amino acids. CDR1 SGHTA and CDR2 FQGTGA come from the germline V gene. The V gene lost 4 bases and the J gene lost 0 bases, with 11 bases spanning the gap. This CDR3 is CASSSIGSSTDTQYF. The CDR3 coding sequence is TGTGCCAGCAGCTCCATCGGATCTAGCACAGATACGCAGTATTTT.

This clonotype has a count of ten or more. The chain uses TRBV30 and TRBJ2-1; TRBD1 aligns across 8 bases. Germline V CDR1 and CDR2: GTSNPN, SVGIG (reference sequence). The CDR3 loop spans 15 amino acids. Germline trimming cut 3 bases from V and 8 bases from J; bases unmatched to any gene: 12. As DNA, the CDR3 is TGTGCCTGGAGGGATTTAGGACAGGGCTCTGATGAGCAGTTCTTC. Translating gives CAWRDLGQGSDEQFF.

This clonotype was observed a handful of times. The chain couples TRBV20-1 to TRBJ1-1; TRBD1 might be the D (5 bases). Trimming pared 6 bases from V and 10 bases from J, leaving 24 bases between. The CDR3 sequence is 14 residues long. CDR1 and CDR2 from the germline V gene are DFQATT and SNEGSKA (reference sequence). CDR3 residues: CSAPVRGTPEVAFF. The CDR3 bases are TGCAGTGCCCCGGTGCGGGGGACCCCTGAAGTAGCTTTCTTT.

Here the CDR3 reads CASRDIDRAREETQYF. CDR3 in DNA: TGTGCCAGCAGGGACATAGACAGGGCCCGGGAAGAGACCCAGTACTTC. This rearrangement joins TRBV2 to TRBJ2-5, with TRBD1 matching over 7 bases. The CDR3 spans 16 residues. Germline V gives CDR1 SNHLY, CDR2 FYNNEI. After removal of 6 bases from V and 3 bases from J, the junction contained 13 bases not matched to a gene. Full variable domain (rest looked up from reference TRBV2 and TRBJ2-5): EPEVTQTPSHQVTQMGQEVILRCVPISNHLYFYWYRQILGQKVEFLVSFYNNEISEKSEIFDDQFSVERPDGSNFTLKIRSTKLEDSAMYFCASRDIDRAREETQYFGPGTRLLVL.

This clonotype occurred a few times. This chain uses TRBV7-2 with TRBJ2-1; TRBD1 matches 8 bases. Germline values: CDR1 SGHTA, CDR2 FQGNSA. The CDR3 contains 16 residues. With 5 bases clipped from V and 6 bases from J, the junction kept 12 bases outside the gene matches. The CDR3 DNA follows: TGTGCCAGCAGCCGGACAGGGCTAAATGGTCGCAATGAGCAGTTCTTC. Translation gives CASSRTGLNGRNEQFF.

This clonotype was observed a handful of times. The genes are TRBV20-1 and TRBJ2-5; no clear D. The CDR3 consists of 13 residues. The germline CDR1 and CDR2 sequences are DFQATT and SNEGSKA (reference sequence). With 3 bases removed from V and 3 bases from J, the gap between germline ends came to 11 bases. The DNA of the CDR3 is TGCAGTGCTAGTCTCCCGGATGAAGAGACCCAGTACTTC. Encoded protein: CSASLPDEETQYF.

DNA for the CDR3: TGTGCCAGCAGTCTCTACGGACTTTCCTACGAGCAGTACTTC. Translated, it gives CASSLYGLSYEQYF. The gene calls are TRBV28 and TRBJ2-7; possibly TRBD2 for D (5 bases). V was trimmed by 5 bases and J by 1 base, leaving 12 bases between them. CDR1 and CDR2 (germline): MDHEN, SYDVKM. The CDR3 is 14 amino acids.

The chain joins TRBV7-9 to TRBJ2-1; a weak D match, TRBD1 (6 bases). Germline CDR1 SEHNR, CDR2 FQNEAQ (reference sequence). Trimming removed 4 bases from V and 8 bases from J, with 18 bases in between. CDR3 length: 15 amino acids. For the CDR3, the DNA is TGTGCCAGCAGCTCAACAGGGCCAAGTTTCGATGAGCAGTTCTTC. Translated: CASSSTGPSFDEQFF. Filled out from reference TRBV7-9 and TRBJ2-1, the complete variable domain reads DTGVSQNPRHKITKRGQNVTFRCDPISEHNRLYWYRQTLGQGPEFLTYFQNEAQLEKSRLLSDRFSAERPKGSFSTLEIQRTEQGDSAMYLCASSSTGPSFDEQFFGPGTRLTVL.

This clonotype was seen ten or more times. The chain uses TRBV5-1 and TRBJ1-2; the match to TRBD1 covers 7 bases. Germline V lookup: CDR1 SGHRS, CDR2 YFSETQ. There are 13 residues in the CDR3. Losses at the gene ends were 4 bases for V and 5 bases for J; bases not matched to a gene: 5. The CDR3 DNA reads TGCGCCAGCAGCAAGGGACAGCAATATGGCTACACCTTC. Its protein is CASSKGQQYGYTF.

This clonotype was seen more than once but under ten times. V is TRBV6-5 and J is TRBJ1-2; D is possibly TRBD1 (6 bases). The CDR3 runs 14 residues. Germline assignment: CDR1 MNHEY and CDR2 SVGAGI. V was shortened by 4 bases and J by 3 bases, with 12 bases between the two germline ends. The DNA of the CDR3 is TGTGCCAGCAGTTCGAGGACAGTGCACTATGGCTACACCTTC. This gives the protein CASSSRTVHYGYTF.

This clonotype was detected only a few times. This chain uses TRBV29-1 with TRBJ2-4; D tentatively fits TRBD1 or TRBD2 (5 bases each). V gave up 4 bases and J gave up 10 bases, with 20 bases separating them. Germline V lookup: CDR1 SQVTM, CDR2 ANQGSEA. This CDR3 is 14 amino acids long. DNA of the CDR3: TGCAGCGTTGCAGTCAGGTTGGGGACGGGGATTCAGTACTTC. Encoded protein: CSVAVRLGTGIQYF.

At least ten counts were recorded for this clonotype. CDR3 protein: CASSLDPGGNGYTF. The DNA of the CDR3 is TGTGCCAGCAGCTTAGATCCGGGCGGGAATGGCTACACCTTC. The chain recombines TRBV7-2 with TRBJ1-2, with no clear D. Deletions cut 1 base from V and 6 bases from J, with 12 bases between. Germline assignment: CDR1 SGHTA and CDR2 FQGNSA. The CDR3 contains 14 residues.

This clonotype came up a few times. This chain joins TRBV10-3 and TRBJ2-2; 10 positions agree with TRBD1. There are 15 residues in the CDR3. Germline CDR1 is ENHRY and CDR2 is SYGVKD. The trim removed 1 base at V and 5 bases at J, leaving 1 base unmatched. CDR3 in DNA: TGTGCCATCAGTGAGTGGACAGGGGGAACCGGGGAGCTGTTTTTT. Translating it yields CAISEWTGGTGELFF.

The V call is TRBV7-2, the J call TRBJ2-3; 10 bases match TRBD2. Trimming at V came to 1 base and at J to 3 bases, leaving 4 bases not matched to a gene. The CDR3 is made up of 16 amino acids. Germline V gives CDR1 SGHTA, CDR2 FQGNSA. The CDR3 bases are TGTGCCAGCAGCTTAGGAGGGACTAGCGTGACAGATACGCAGTATTTT. Its translation: CASSLGGTSVTDTQYF.

The sample holds many counts of this clonotype. V usage is TRBV20-1 and J usage is TRBJ2-3, with D possibly being TRBD1 or TRBD2 (5 bases each). Germline V gene sequence: CDR1 DFQATT, CDR2 SNEGSKA (reference sequence). V was clipped by 6 bases and J by 0 bases, with 13 bases between them. The CDR3 extends over 14 amino acids. The chain's CDR3 is CSADPGPSTDTQYF. CDR3 nucleotides: TGCAGTGCCGACCCGGGACCTAGCACAGATACGCAGTATTTT.

This clonotype was seen more than once but under ten times. The genes are TRBV4-3 and TRBJ2-6; D is unclear. CDR3 length equals 16 residues. Between the trimmed V and J ends, which lost 0 bases and 1 base, there was a span of 7 bases. CDR1 is LGHNA, CDR2 YSLEER, per germline. The CDR3 is CASSQDEISGANVLTF. The CDR3 DNA reads as TGCGCCAGCAGCCAAGATGAAATTTCTGGGGCCAACGTCCTGACTTTC.

This clonotype was observed a few times. The rearrangement links TRBV7-6 to TRBJ2-7; TRBD2 matches at 10 bases. This CDR3 is 15 amino acids long. V lost 1 base, J lost 6 bases, and 6 bases stayed unmatched. Germline lookup yields CDR1 SGHVS and CDR2 FNYEAQ. CDR3 residues: CASSLGTSGRSEQYF. For the CDR3, the DNA is TGTGCCAGCAGCTTAGGGACTAGCGGTAGGAGCGAGCAGTACTTC.

J is TRBJ2-1 and V is TRBV10-3; D ambiguous. CDR1 ENHRY and CDR2 SYGVKD come from the germline V gene. CDR3 length: 12 residues. The V and J ends lost 10 bases and 5 bases respectively, with 12 bases between them. Here the CDR3 DNA reads TGTGCCAACGCCGGGTCCAACAATGAGCAGTTCTTC. Translation gives CANAGSNNEQFF.

This clonotype was seen a few times. This rearrangement joins TRBV6-1 to TRBJ1-4; the match to TRBD1 covers 10 bases. Losses at the gene ends were 8 bases for V and 7 bases for J; bases not matched to a gene: 13. The CDR3 covers 16 residues. The V gene's germline CDR1 is MNHNS and CDR2 SASEGT. CDR3 loop: CASRDRGSIGVEKLFF. CDR3 bases: TGTGCCAGCCGGGACAGGGGCTCTATTGGCGTTGAAAAACTGTTTTTT.

The chain links TRBV6-5 to TRBJ2-1; TRBD2 aligns across 9 bases. The length of the CDR3 is 15 residues. V was clipped by 2 bases and J by 4 bases; unmatched bases: 3. Germline lookup yields CDR1 MNHEY and CDR2 SVGAGI. CDR3 amino acids: CASSYRAGGYNEQFF. CDR3 DNA sequence: TGTGCCAGCAGTTACCGAGCGGGAGGATACAATGAGCAGTTCTTC.

This clonotype has a handful of counts. The V call is TRBV11-1, the J call TRBJ2-5, with 9 bases lining up with TRBD2. Trimming took 1 base from V and 0 from J; bases not matched to a gene: 6. This CDR3 has 17 amino acids. Per the germline V gene, CDR1 is SGHAT and CDR2 is FQDESV (reference sequence). The CDR3 region has the DNA TGTGCCAGCAGCTTAGGAGTAGCTAGCGGGGACCAAGAGACCCAGTACTTC. Residues: CASSLGVASGDQETQYF. Based on the CDR3 plus reference TRBV11-1 and TRBJ2-5, the full variable domain is EAEVAQSPRYKITEKSQAVAFWCDPISGHATLYWYRQILGQGPELLVQFQDESVVDDSQLPKDRFSAERLKGVDSTLKIQPAELGDSAMYLCASSLGVASGDQETQYFGPGTRLLVL.

This clonotype was seen many times. The V and J genes are TRBV5-4 and TRBJ1-4; 9 positions match TRBD1. V shed 4 bases, J shed 7 bases, and the junction held 8 bases outside the gene matches. The germline CDR1 and CDR2 sequences are SGHNT and YYREEE (reference sequence). The CDR3 is 15 residues long. The CDR3 sequence: CASSLPGQGAEKLFF. The CDR3 DNA is TGTGCCAGCAGCCTTCCGGGACAGGGAGCTGAAAAACTGTTTTTT. The entire variable domain, with the rest obtained from reference TRBV5-4 and TRBJ1-4, is as follows: ETGVTQSPTHLIKTRGQQVTLRCSSQSGHNTVSWYQQALGQGPQFIFQYYREEENGRGNFPPRFSGLQFPNYSSELNVNALELDDSALYLCASSLPGQGAEKLFFGSGTQLSVL.

This clonotype was detected only a few times. This chain uses TRBV5-5 with TRBJ2-1; 8 bases agree with TRBD2. This CDR3 has 16 amino acids. The V gene end was trimmed by 4 bases and the J gene end by 7 bases; junction bases not matched to a gene: 13. The germline V gene has CDR1 SGHKS and CDR2 YYEKEE (reference sequence). CDR3 in amino acids: CASSDPGTSRRNEQFF. The CDR3 coding sequence is TGTGCCAGCAGCGACCCTGGGACTAGTCGCAGGAATGAGCAGTTCTTC.

This clonotype was detected many times. This chain joins TRBV7-2 and TRBJ2-1, with D possibly TRBD2 on 6 matching bases. The germline gives CDR1 SGHTA, CDR2 FQGNSA. This CDR3 spans 13 amino acids. V shed 0 bases and J shed 8 bases, with 8 bases lying between them. DNA of the CDR3: TGTGCCAGCAGCTTAGCGGGAGGTCATGAGCAGTTCTTC. The encoded protein is CASSLAGGHEQFF.

This clonotype was counted between two and nine times. The genes are TRBV6-2 or TRBV6-3 and TRBJ1-5; D is possibly TRBD1 (6 bases). The germline V gene has CDR1 MNHEY and CDR2 SVGEGT. The CDR3 consists of 15 residues. The V end lost 5 bases, the J end lost 6 bases, and 17 bases lay between the germline ends. The chain's CDR3 is CASSPGGGPVQPQHF. Written as DNA, the CDR3 is TGTGCCAGCAGTCCCGGGGGGGGGCCGGTTCAGCCCCAGCATTTT.

The table lists this clonotype with many counts. The V gene is TRBV20-1, the J gene TRBJ2-2, with D possibly being TRBD1 (5 bases). V dropped 7 bases and J dropped 2 bases, with 14 bases sitting between them. The CDR3 consists of 14 residues. CDR1 is DFQATT, CDR2 SNEGSKA, per germline (reference sequence). CDR3 coding DNA: TGCAGTGGTCGCCAGGGCGTCAACACCGGGGAGCTGTTTTTT. This encodes CSGRQGVNTGELFF.

This clonotype was detected a few times. The chain employs TRBV6-2 or TRBV6-3 and TRBJ2-7, with D uncertain. Trimming left V 2 bases short and J 3 bases short, with 11 bases between. Looked up from germline, CDR1 is MNHEY and CDR2 is SVGEGT. The CDR3 sequence is 14 residues long. As DNA, the CDR3 is TGTGCCAGCAGTTACGGCTCTAGATACTACGAGCAGTACTTC. As protein: CASSYGSRYYEQYF.

There are many counts of this clonotype. This chain links TRBV10-3 with TRBJ2-5; D ambiguous. Trimming stripped 10 bases from V and 4 bases from J, with 16 bases between. CDR1 and CDR2 from the germline V gene are ENHRY and SYGVKD. The CDR3 contains 13 residues. The CDR3 protein is CATLGLVGETQYF. The CDR3 nucleotides read TGTGCCACCCTAGGGTTGGTTGGAGAGACCCAGTACTTC.